A selection of T cell receptor beta chains follows, all from one sample in a study of shared clonotypes between healthy human individuals. The data were produced by immunoSEQ multiplex PCR, yet TCRdb's version contains in-frame clones alone and is incomplete. The repertoire consists of some 1 million clones, with about 70% occurring once and the leading ten covering 1.5%. The sequenced sample was memory CD4+ T cells sorted from blood. Receptors were obtained from a man aged 18 to 30 in good health. The CDR3 runs from the conserved cysteine through the conserved F or W. Each record gives: clone size, D gene, V gene, J gene, CDR3 length, CDR3 DNA, CDR3 protein. A D gene is named only where the DNA matches it firmly. For some rows the clone size is stated as once, few or many, or as a class when expanded; others skip it.

abundance: -
d_gene: -
v_gene: TRBV5-5
j_gene: TRBJ1-1
len: 15
CDR3nt: TGTGCCAGCAGCCCCGACAGTGGGGGTTACACTGAAGCTTTCTTT
CDR3aa: CASSPDSGGYTEAFF

abundance: -
d_gene: -
v_gene: TRBV11-2
j_gene: TRBJ1-2
len: 12
CDR3nt: TGTGCCAGCAGGACCTGGGGGGAGGAGGAAACCTTC
CDR3aa: CASRTWGEEETF

abundance: -
d_gene: -
v_gene: TRBV11-2
j_gene: TRBJ2-2
len: 15
CDR3nt: TGTGCCAGCAGTTCGGCCTATAGCATCACCGGGGAGCTGTTTTTT
CDR3aa: CASSSAYSITGELFF

abundance: -
d_gene: -
v_gene: TRBV10-3
j_gene: TRBJ2-6
len: 14
CDR3nt: TGTGCCATCACTGGGGACACTGGGGCCAACGTCCTGACTTTC
CDR3aa: CAITGDTGANVLTF

abundance: few
d_gene: TRBD1
v_gene: TRBV28
j_gene: TRBJ2-1
len: 15
CDR3nt: TGTGCCAGCAGTAGCCCAGCGACAGGGATGAATGAGCAGTTCTTC
CDR3aa: CASSSPATGMNEQFF

abundance: -
d_gene: TRBD2
v_gene: TRBV4-3
j_gene: TRBJ2-7
len: 14
CDR3nt: TGCGCCAGCAGCTCCGGGACTAGCGGACGGGAGCAGTACTTC
CDR3aa: CASSSGTSGREQYF

abundance: -
d_gene: -
v_gene: TRBV7-2
j_gene: TRBJ2-3
len: 14
CDR3nt: TGTGCCAGCAGCTTAGGGGGGACGGCAGATACGCAGTATTTT
CDR3aa: CASSLGGTADTQYF

abundance: -
d_gene: TRBD1
v_gene: TRBV10-3
j_gene: TRBJ2-3
len: 15
CDR3nt: TGTGCCATCAGTGAGTCCTACAGGGGGCTCGATACGCAGTATTTT
CDR3aa: CAISESYRGLDTQYF

abundance: -
d_gene: -
v_gene: TRBV4-1
j_gene: TRBJ2-5
len: 15
CDR3nt: TGCGCCAGCAGCCAAGGGGGGAGAGGCGGGGAGACCCAGTACTTC
CDR3aa: CASSQGGRGGETQYF

abundance: -
d_gene: TRBD2
v_gene: TRBV7-2
j_gene: TRBJ2-1
len: 19
CDR3nt: TGTGCCAGCAGCTCCGGGACTAGCGGGAATAAGATGAGTAAAAATGAGCAGTTCTTC
CDR3aa: CASSSGTSGNKMSKNEQFF

abundance: -
d_gene: -
v_gene: TRBV5-1
j_gene: TRBJ2-5
len: 14
CDR3nt: TGCGCCAGCAGCCCCGGAGGGGCGCAAGAGACCCAGTACTTC
CDR3aa: CASSPGGAQETQYF

abundance: -
d_gene: -
v_gene: TRBV5-1
j_gene: TRBJ1-2
len: 15
CDR3nt: TGCGCCAGCAGCCTACAGCTACAGGACCTCGCTGGCTACACCTTC
CDR3aa: CASSLQLQDLAGYTF

abundance: -
d_gene: -
v_gene: TRBV30
j_gene: TRBJ1-4
len: 13
CDR3nt: TGTGCCTGGATGCGCTCTGGTAATGAAAAACTGTTTTTT
CDR3aa: CAWMRSGNEKLFF

abundance: -
d_gene: -
v_gene: TRBV5-4
j_gene: TRBJ2-7
len: 14
CDR3nt: TGTGCCAGCAGCGCCCCTAAGGACGGCCACGAGCAGTACTTC
CDR3aa: CASSAPKDGHEQYF

abundance: -
d_gene: -
v_gene: TRBV7-8
j_gene: TRBJ2-5
len: 16
CDR3nt: TGTGCCAGCATAGCCGGGACTGTACTTTCCCTCGAGACCCAGTACTTC
CDR3aa: CASIAGTVLSLETQYF

abundance: -
d_gene: TRBD1
v_gene: TRBV6-1
j_gene: TRBJ1-3
len: 15
CDR3nt: TGTGCCAGCAGGAGGACAGGGGGCGGCGGAAACACCATATATTTT
CDR3aa: CASRRTGGGGNTIYF

abundance: -
d_gene: -
v_gene: TRBV6-1
j_gene: TRBJ1-6
len: 13
CDR3nt: TGTGCCAGCACTGGGCAGAGAAATTCACCCCTCCACTTT
CDR3aa: CASTGQRNSPLHF

abundance: many
d_gene: -
v_gene: TRBV18
j_gene: TRBJ2-1
len: 13
CDR3nt: TGTGCCAGCTCATGGGGGGCCGACAATGAGCAGTTCTTC
CDR3aa: CASSWGADNEQFF

abundance: -
d_gene: TRBD1
v_gene: TRBV2
j_gene: TRBJ2-7
len: 14
CDR3nt: TGTGCCAGCAGTGACGGGACAGGGATGGGCGAGCAGTACTTC
CDR3aa: CASSDGTGMGEQYF

abundance: once
d_gene: TRBD2
v_gene: TRBV15
j_gene: TRBJ2-2
len: 15
CDR3nt: TGTGCCACCAGCATACTAGCGGGGGGCACCGGGGAGCTGTTTTTT
CDR3aa: CATSILAGGTGELFF

abundance: once
d_gene: -
v_gene: TRBV6-6
j_gene: TRBJ2-7
len: 13
CDR3nt: TGTGCCAGCAGTTACAGGGCAAGCTACGAGCAGTACTTC
CDR3aa: CASSYRASYEQYF

abundance: -
d_gene: -
v_gene: TRBV6-5
j_gene: TRBJ2-3
len: 15
CDR3nt: TGTGCCAGCACATCGGGGGCTGTGAGGGCAGATACGCAGTATTTT
CDR3aa: CASTSGAVRADTQYF

abundance: few
d_gene: -
v_gene: TRBV11-1
j_gene: TRBJ1-1
len: 15
CDR3nt: TGTGCCAGCAGCAGGGGAACAGGGATGGACACTGAAGCTTTCTTT
CDR3aa: CASSRGTGMDTEAFF

abundance: -
d_gene: -
v_gene: TRBV27
j_gene: TRBJ1-4
len: 15
CDR3nt: TGTGCCAGCAGTTTAGAGGGGACCCCTAATGAAAAACTGTTTTTT
CDR3aa: CASSLEGTPNEKLFF

abundance: -
d_gene: -
v_gene: TRBV2
j_gene: TRBJ2-1
len: 14
CDR3nt: TGTGCCAGCAGTGAGGGGTGGCAGTACAATGAGCAGTTCTTC
CDR3aa: CASSEGWQYNEQFF

abundance: -
d_gene: -
v_gene: TRBV5-1
j_gene: TRBJ2-7
len: 12
CDR3nt: TGCGCCAGCAGCAACCCATCCTACGAGCAGTACTTC
CDR3aa: CASSNPSYEQYF

abundance: -
d_gene: TRBD1
v_gene: TRBV28
j_gene: TRBJ1-1
len: 15
CDR3nt: TGTGCCAGTTTCAGTCGTGTGACAGGGGTCGCTGAAGCTTTCTTT
CDR3aa: CASFSRVTGVAEAFF

abundance: -
d_gene: TRBD1
v_gene: TRBV6-6
j_gene: TRBJ1-2
len: 16
CDR3nt: TGTGCCAGCAGTAGGGACAGGGGGCGCGTCGACTATGGCTACACCTTC
CDR3aa: CASSRDRGRVDYGYTF

abundance: -
d_gene: -
v_gene: TRBV28
j_gene: TRBJ2-5
len: 15
CDR3nt: TGTGCCAGCAGTTTGGGCGGCAGGGTCCGTGAGACCCAGTACTTC
CDR3aa: CASSLGGRVRETQYF

abundance: -
d_gene: -
v_gene: TRBV10-1
j_gene: TRBJ2-1
len: 13
CDR3nt: TGCGCCAGCAGCTCGACACGATACAATGAGCAGTTCTTC
CDR3aa: CASSSTRYNEQFF

abundance: -
d_gene: -
v_gene: TRBV7-8
j_gene: TRBJ1-1
len: 16
CDR3nt: TGTGCCAGCAGCTTCGGGGGGCTAAACATGAACACTGAAGCTTTCTTT
CDR3aa: CASSFGGLNMNTEAFF

abundance: -
d_gene: -
v_gene: TRBV7-8
j_gene: TRBJ2-5
len: 13
CDR3nt: TGTGCCAGCAGCTTCGGAGCAAAAGAGACCCAGTACTTC
CDR3aa: CASSFGAKETQYF

abundance: few
d_gene: TRBD2
v_gene: TRBV4-2
j_gene: TRBJ2-7
len: 15
CDR3nt: TGTGCCAGCAGCCAAGATTTGCGGGGGAGTTACGAGCAGTACTTC
CDR3aa: CASSQDLRGSYEQYF

abundance: -
d_gene: TRBD1
v_gene: TRBV7-2
j_gene: TRBJ1-2
len: 14
CDR3nt: TGTGCCAGCAGCGAAGACAGGGGGTGGTTCGGCTACACCTTC
CDR3aa: CASSEDRGWFGYTF

abundance: -
d_gene: TRBD1
v_gene: TRBV29-1
j_gene: TRBJ2-5
len: 14
CDR3nt: TGCAGCGCCTCGGGGCAGGGGGTACAAGAGACCCAGTACTTC
CDR3aa: CSASGQGVQETQYF